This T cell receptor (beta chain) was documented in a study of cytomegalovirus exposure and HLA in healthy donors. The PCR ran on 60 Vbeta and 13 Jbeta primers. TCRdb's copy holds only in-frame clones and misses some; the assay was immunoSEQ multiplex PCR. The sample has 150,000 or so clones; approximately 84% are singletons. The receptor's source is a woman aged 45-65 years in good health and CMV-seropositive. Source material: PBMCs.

CDR3 protein: CSVRGSDVMNTEAFF. DNA for the CDR3: TGCAGCGTCCGCGGGAGCGACGTTATGAACACTGAAGCTTTCTTT. This sequence joins TRBV29-1 and TRBJ1-1; D is uncertain. Trimming took off 6 bases at V and 0 bases at J, with 17 bases between the two ends. CDR3 length: 15 residues. The germline CDR1 and CDR2 sequences are SQVTM and ANQGSEA. The variable domain in full, completed from reference TRBV29-1 and TRBJ1-1, reads SAVISQKPSRDICQRGTSLTIQCQVDSQVTMMFWYRQQPGQSLTLIATANQGSEATYESGFVIDKFPISRPNLTFSTLTVSNMSPEDSSIYLCSVRGSDVMNTEAFFGQGTRLTVV.